Listed here is a single T cell receptor (beta chain). Its antigen is unidentified. This specimen comes from a study of shared clonotypes between healthy human individuals. Across the whole study: There were three CD4 naive, three CD4 memory, two CD8 naive and one CD8 memory plates per donor.

Original methodology: Junction-only immunoSEQ data arrived without quality scores, meaning filtering differed. Generated by immunoSEQ multiplex PCR, the TCRdb table keeps only in-frame clones and is missing some. The V and J calls and clone size were taken over from that table, and D and trimming were inferred from the DNA. The sample carries approximately 2,300,000 clones, around 93% recorded once. Study outcomes and limitations: Compared with memory subsets, naive subsets generally had larger estimated richness.

The donor cohort consisted entirely of Caucasian adults residing in Nashville, Tennessee. The source is a man aged 18 to 30 in good health. Some clones in this sample may be carry-over from other donors' samples. Sequences were obtained from naive CD4+ T cells from PBMCs. Subset noted: CD45RA+ positively selected.

The CDR3 DNA sequence: TGCAGCGCTACCGCGCCTCCAACTAATGAAAAACTGTTTTTT. Translated, it gives CSATAPPTNEKLFF. This chain links TRBV29-1 with TRBJ1-4; D remains ambiguous. This CDR3 contains 14 residues. Trimming left V 7 bases short and J 0 bases short, with 12 bases between. The germline V gene has CDR1 SQVTM and CDR2 ANQGSEA. Supplemented by reference TRBV29-1 and TRBJ1-4, the full variable domain reads SAVISQKPSRDICQRGTSLTIQCQVDSQVTMMFWYRQQPGQSLTLIATANQGSEATYESGFVIDKFPISRPNLTFSTLTVSNMSPEDSSIYLCSATAPPTNEKLFFGSGTQLSVL.